The sequence of this T cell receptor beta chain was determined in a study of a mutant IDH1 vaccine in newly diagnosed glioma (dated by TCRdb to the early 2020s). At the level of the whole study: Of the approximately 35 treated patients, around 60% were male and approximately 40% were female, and the mean age was 40.4 years. Peripheral blood was drawn at six visits: V03 (baseline), V05, V07, V10, V12 and V13. Longitudinal TCRB deep sequencing was done for some 25 treated patients, wherever samples were available for exploratory analyses. Prior to enrollment, standard therapy consisting of radiotherapy alone, temozolomide alone, or radiochemotherapy with temozolomide had been administered to patients, with the combination being received by most patients. Broader findings and caveats from the paper: Changes in the top peripheral T cell clonotypes picked up by TCRB sequencing did not appear to be linked to pseudoprogression. Availability determined which PBMC samples were chosen for TCRB deep sequencing. According to the authors, sample limitations meant that analyses of patient blood samples could not be reproduced. Immune responses induced by the vaccine were seen in roughly 95% of patients across multiple MHC alleles.

In the germline V gene, CDR1 corresponds to SQVTM and CDR2 to ANQGSEA. Reading from cysteine to phenylalanine, the CDR3 counts 12 amino acids. Only the CDR3 part of the read is kept: 36 bases, read in frame from the first base. V sheds 4 bases and J sheds 5 bases, leaving 9 bases between their ends. This sample's time point label indicates: baseline, week 1 (first vaccination visit). The treatment or condition label for this specimen denotes: pre-vaccination baseline after standard-of-care therapy. Donors had newly diagnosed WHO grade 3 or 4 IDH1-mutant astrocytomas with loss of nuclear ATRX. The samples were drawn from NOA16, a multicentre, single-arm, open-label phase I trial in Germany that tested a mutant IDH1 peptide vaccine in humans for the first time. Visit V03 blood draws served as the baseline sample for immunogenicity testing. Genomic DNA for TCRB sequencing was extracted from EDTA blood using the DNeasy Blood and Tissue Kit.

Comment on this clone: This clone's antigen is unknown. No clone much larger than this one lies a single base away; base qualities are absent.

The library was generated by the immunoSEQ multiplex PCR assay. The hsTCRB Kit was used according to the manufacturer's protocol to amplify rearranged TCR beta chain sequences. TCRB libraries were sequenced on an Illumina MiSeq. The authors processed their data as follows. The kit vendor's proprietary platform handled demultiplexing, trimming and gene mapping. The table comes from immuneACCESS by way of TCRdb, which keeps in-frame sequences with V and J called. Part of the clones is missing from these tables; in studies checked, under half for an unresolved V gene and the rest for unknown reasons. D and trimming were read from the DNA, whereas the V and J calls and clone size are those reported in that table. For this sample the table gives 45,000 to 65,000 clones, of which 70% to 90% were detected only once. About a fifth of the sample is held by the ten biggest clonotypes.

The TCR originated in a man between 18 and 29 years old with glioma. Here the sequenced sample was PBMCs, taken from a glioma patient treated with radiotherapy, temozolomide or both. The rearranged chain carries TRBV29-1 and TRBJ1-5; no D segment can be confidently identified. The CDR3 protein: CSVVYQDQPQHF. The base sequence is TGCAGCGTTGTTTATCAGGATCAGCCCCAGCATTTT.